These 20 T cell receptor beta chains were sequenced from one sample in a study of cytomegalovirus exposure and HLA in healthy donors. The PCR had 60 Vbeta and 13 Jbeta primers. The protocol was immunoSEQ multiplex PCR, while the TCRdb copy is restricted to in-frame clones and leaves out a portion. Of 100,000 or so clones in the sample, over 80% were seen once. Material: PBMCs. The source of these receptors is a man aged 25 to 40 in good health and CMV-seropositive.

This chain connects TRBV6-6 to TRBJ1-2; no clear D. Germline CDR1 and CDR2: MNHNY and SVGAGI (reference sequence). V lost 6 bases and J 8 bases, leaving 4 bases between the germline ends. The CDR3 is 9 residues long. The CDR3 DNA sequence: TGTGCCAGCAGCCCGGGCTACACCTTC. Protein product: CASSPGYTF.

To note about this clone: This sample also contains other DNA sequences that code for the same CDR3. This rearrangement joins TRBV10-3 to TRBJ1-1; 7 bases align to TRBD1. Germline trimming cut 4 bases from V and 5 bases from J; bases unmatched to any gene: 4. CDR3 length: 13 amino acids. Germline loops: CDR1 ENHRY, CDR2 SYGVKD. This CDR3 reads CAISGQGRTEAFF. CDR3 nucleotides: TGTGCCATCAGTGGACAGGGACGGACTGAAGCTTTCTTT.

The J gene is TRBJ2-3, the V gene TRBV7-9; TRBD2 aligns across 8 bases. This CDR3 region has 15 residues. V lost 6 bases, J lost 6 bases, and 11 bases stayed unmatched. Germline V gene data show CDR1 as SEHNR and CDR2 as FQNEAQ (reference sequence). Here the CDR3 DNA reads TGTGCCAGCAGGGTTGGCGGGGGGTTTTTGGATACGCAGTATTTT. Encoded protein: CASRVGGGFLDTQYF.

The CDR3, as DNA: TGTGCCAGCAGCTGGGACAGGAGGAACACCGGGGAGCTGTTTTTT. Residues: CASSWDRRNTGELFF. The chain links TRBV7-8 to TRBJ2-2; 8 nucleotides agree with TRBD1. CDR1 and CDR2 from the germline V gene are SGHVS and FQNEAQ. With 4 bases clipped from V and 1 base from J, the junction kept 2 bases outside the gene matches. The CDR3 sequence is 15 residues long.

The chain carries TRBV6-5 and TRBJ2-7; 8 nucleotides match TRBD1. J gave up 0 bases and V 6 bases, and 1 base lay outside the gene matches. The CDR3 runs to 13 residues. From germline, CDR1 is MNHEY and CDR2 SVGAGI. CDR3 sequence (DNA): TGTGCCAGCAGACAGGGGGGCTCCTACGAGCAGTACTTC. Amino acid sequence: CASRQGGSYEQYF.

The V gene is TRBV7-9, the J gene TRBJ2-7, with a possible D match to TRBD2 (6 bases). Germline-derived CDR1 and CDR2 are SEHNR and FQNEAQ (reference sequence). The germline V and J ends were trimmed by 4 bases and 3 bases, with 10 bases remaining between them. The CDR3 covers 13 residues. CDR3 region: CASSSRLVYEQYF. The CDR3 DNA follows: TGTGCCAGCAGCTCCCGACTAGTCTACGAGCAGTACTTC.

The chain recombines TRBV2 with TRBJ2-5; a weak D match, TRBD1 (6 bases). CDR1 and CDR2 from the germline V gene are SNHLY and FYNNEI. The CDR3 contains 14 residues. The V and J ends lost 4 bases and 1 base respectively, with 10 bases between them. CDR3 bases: TGTGCCAGCAGTGCGGGCAGGGGCCAAGAGACCCAGTACTTC. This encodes CASSAGRGQETQYF.

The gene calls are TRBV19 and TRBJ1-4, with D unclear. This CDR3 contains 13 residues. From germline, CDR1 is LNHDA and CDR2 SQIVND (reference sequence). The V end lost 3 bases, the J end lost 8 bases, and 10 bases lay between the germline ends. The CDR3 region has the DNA TGTGCCAGTAGTATTGACCCGGAGGAAAAACTGTTTTTT. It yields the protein CASSIDPEEKLFF.

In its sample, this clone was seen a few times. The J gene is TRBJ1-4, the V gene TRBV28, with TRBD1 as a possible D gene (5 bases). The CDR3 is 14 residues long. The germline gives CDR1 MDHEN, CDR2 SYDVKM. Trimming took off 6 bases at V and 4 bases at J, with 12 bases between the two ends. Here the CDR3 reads CASSTRGLNEKLFF. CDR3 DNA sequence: TGTGCCAGCAGCACAAGGGGACTTAATGAAAAACTGTTTTTT.

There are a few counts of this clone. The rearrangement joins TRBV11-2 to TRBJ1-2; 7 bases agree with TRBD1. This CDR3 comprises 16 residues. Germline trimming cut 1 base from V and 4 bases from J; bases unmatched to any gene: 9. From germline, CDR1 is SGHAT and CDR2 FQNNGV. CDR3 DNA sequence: TGTGCCAGCAGCTTAGTTGGCAGGGGGTTCCCCTATGGCTACACCTTC. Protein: CASSLVGRGFPYGYTF.

The DNA for the CDR3 is TGCGCCAGCAGCTTGGAAGCGAGCCCTGGGGCCAACGTCCTGACTTTC. Translation: CASSLEASPGANVLTF. This chain connects TRBV5-1 to TRBJ2-6; D gene ambiguous. This CDR3 comprises 16 residues. Per germline, CDR1 SGHRS and CDR2 YFSETQ. Trimming removed 0 bases at V and 2 bases at J, with 9 bases between.

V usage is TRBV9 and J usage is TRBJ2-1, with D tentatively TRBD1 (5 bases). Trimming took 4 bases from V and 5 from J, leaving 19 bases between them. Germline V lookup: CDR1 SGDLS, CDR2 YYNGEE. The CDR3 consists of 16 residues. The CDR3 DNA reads TGTGCCAGCAGCCCCAGGGTCGGACCCGCAAACAATGAGCAGTTCTTC. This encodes CASSPRVGPANNEQFF. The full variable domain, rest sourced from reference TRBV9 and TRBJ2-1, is DSGVTQTPKHLITATGQRVTLRCSPRSGDLSVYWYQQSLDQGLQFLIQYYNGEERAKGNILERFSAQQFPDLHSELNLSSLELGDSALYFCASSPRVGPANNEQFFGPGTRLTVL.

The CDR3 DNA is TGTGCCAGCTCACAAGCATCTGGCACAGATACGCAGTATTTT. Its protein product is CASSQASGTDTQYF. V is TRBV18 and J is TRBJ2-3; no clear D. The CDR3 length is 14 residues. Trimming shortened V by 4 bases and J by 1 base, and 9 bases separated the two germline ends. Germline V gene lookup returns CDR1 KGHSH and CDR2 LQKENI.

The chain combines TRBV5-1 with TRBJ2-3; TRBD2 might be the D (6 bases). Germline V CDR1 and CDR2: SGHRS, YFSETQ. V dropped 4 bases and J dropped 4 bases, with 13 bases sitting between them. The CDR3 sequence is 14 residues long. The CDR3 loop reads CASSPGSGADTQYF. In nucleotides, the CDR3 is TGCGCCAGCAGCCCGGGGTCGGGAGCAGATACGCAGTATTTT. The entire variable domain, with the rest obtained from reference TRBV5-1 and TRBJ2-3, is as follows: KAGVTQTPRYLIKTRGQQVTLSCSPISGHRSVSWYQQTPGQGLQFLFEYFSETQRNKGNFPGRFSGRQFSNSRSEMNVSTLELGDSALYLCASSPGSGADTQYFGPGTRLTVL.

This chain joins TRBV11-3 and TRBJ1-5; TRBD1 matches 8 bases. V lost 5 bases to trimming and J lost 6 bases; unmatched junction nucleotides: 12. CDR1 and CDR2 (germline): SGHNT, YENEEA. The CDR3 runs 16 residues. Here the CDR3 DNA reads TGTGCCAGCAGCCGTCTCCGGGACAGGAATTTTCAGCCCCAGCATTTT. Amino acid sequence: CASSRLRDRNFQPQHF. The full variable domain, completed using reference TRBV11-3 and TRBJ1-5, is EAGVVQSPRYKIIEKKQPVAFWCNPISGHNTLYWYLQNLGQGPELLIRYENEEAVDDSQLPKDRFSAERLKGVDSTLKIQPAELGDSAVYLCASSRLRDRNFQPQHFGDGTRLSIL.

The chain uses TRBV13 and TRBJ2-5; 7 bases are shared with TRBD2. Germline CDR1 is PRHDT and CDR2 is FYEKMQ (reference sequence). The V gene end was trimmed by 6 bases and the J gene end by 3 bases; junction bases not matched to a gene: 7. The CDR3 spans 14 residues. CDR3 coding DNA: TGTGCCAGCAGACCAAGGAGCGGGGAAGAGACCCAGTACTTC. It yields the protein CASRPRSGEETQYF.

CDR3: CASSGAMNTEAFF. CDR3 coding DNA: TGTGCCAGCAGCGGGGCAATGAACACTGAAGCTTTCTTT. The gene calls are TRBV7-2 and TRBJ1-1; perhaps TRBD1 as D (5 bases). Trimming pared 5 bases from V and 0 bases from J, leaving 7 bases between. The CDR3 covers 13 residues. Germline loops: CDR1 SGHTA, CDR2 FQGNSA.

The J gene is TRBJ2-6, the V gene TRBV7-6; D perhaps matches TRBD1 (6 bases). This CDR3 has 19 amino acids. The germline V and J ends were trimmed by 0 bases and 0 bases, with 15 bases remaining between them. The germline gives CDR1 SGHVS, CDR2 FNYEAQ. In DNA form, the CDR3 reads TGTGCCAGCAGCTTAGCAGAAGGACAGACTCACTCTGGGGCCAACGTCCTGACTTTC. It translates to CASSLAEGQTHSGANVLTF.

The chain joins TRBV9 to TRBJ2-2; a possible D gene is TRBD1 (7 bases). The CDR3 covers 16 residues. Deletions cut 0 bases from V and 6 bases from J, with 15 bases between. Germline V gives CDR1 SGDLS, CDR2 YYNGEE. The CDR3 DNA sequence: TGTGCCAGCAGCGTAGGAGGAGGGGGCGCGGCCGGGGAGCTGTTTTTT. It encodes CASSVGGGGAAGELFF.

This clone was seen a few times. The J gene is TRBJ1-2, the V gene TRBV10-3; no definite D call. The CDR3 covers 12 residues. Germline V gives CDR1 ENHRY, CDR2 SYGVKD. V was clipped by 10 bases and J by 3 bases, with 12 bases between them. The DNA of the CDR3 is TGTGCCACTGTCGACGGGGACTATGGCTACACCTTC. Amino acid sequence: CATVDGDYGYTF.